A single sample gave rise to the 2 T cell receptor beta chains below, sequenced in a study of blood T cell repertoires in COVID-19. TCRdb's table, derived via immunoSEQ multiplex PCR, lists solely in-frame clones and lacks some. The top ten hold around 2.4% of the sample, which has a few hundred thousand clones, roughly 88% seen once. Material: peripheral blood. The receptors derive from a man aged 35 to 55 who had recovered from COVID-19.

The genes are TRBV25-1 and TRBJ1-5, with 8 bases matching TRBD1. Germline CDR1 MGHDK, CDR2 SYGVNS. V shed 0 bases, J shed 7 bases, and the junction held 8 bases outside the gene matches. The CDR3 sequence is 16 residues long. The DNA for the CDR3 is TGTGCCAGCAGTGAATATGGGTTCAGGGGGCACCAGCCCCAGCATTTT. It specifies CASSEYGFRGHQPQHF.

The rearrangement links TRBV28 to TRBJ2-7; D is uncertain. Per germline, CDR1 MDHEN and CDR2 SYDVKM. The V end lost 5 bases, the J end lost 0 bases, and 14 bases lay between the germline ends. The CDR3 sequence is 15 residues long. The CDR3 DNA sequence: TGTGCCAGCAGTCCGGTGGCGGTAGCCTCCTACGAGCAGTACTTC. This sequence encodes CASSPVAVASYEQYF.